One T cell receptor (beta chain) is described in this entry. What it binds is not known. This table comes from immunoSEQ multiplex PCR, and its TCRdb copy is limited to in-frame clones, with some not included. The sample has about 20,000 clones; about 80% are singletons. Deletions cut 3 bases from V and 9 bases from J, with 15 bases between. The CDR3 is 14 residues long. CDR1 MDHEN and CDR2 SYDVKM come from the germline V gene. The data are from a study of OX40 agonist ivuxolimab in advanced cancers. Baseline, cycle 4 day 1, and cycle 7 day 1 were the blood sampling points. Notes on the study in general: At 0.1 to 3.0 mg/kg and by week 6, CD4+ and CD8+ T cells in the blood had expanded clonally.

Sequenced here: CD4+ or CD8+ T cells sorted from blood, sampled in a trial of the OX40 agonist ivuxolimab. This receptor was obtained from an adult with an advanced solid tumor such as melanoma, head and neck, liver or kidney cancer. The chain carries TRBV28 and TRBJ2-1, with D possibly matching TRBD1 (7 bases). The CDR3 coding sequence is TGTGCCAGCAGTTTGGGGGGCAGGGGGACTGAGCAGTTCTTC. Its protein is CASSLGGRGTEQFF.